This T cell receptor (beta chain) comes out of a study of blood T cell repertoires in COVID-19. Study overall: PBMCs, B-cell-depleted T cells, or T cells were the source of the cDNA or gDNA that made up the material.

Libraries were prepared by immunoSEQ multiplex PCR; TCRdb keeps only in-frame clonotypes and omits some of them. In the table there are over 150,000 clones, around 84% of which are singletons. The sequence derives from a man aged 35-49 years with active or convalescent COVID-19. Sequencing was carried out using peripheral blood.

The CDR3 spells CASSLDRGLSNSPLHF. The CDR3, as DNA: TGTGCCAGCAGCTTGGACAGGGGGCTTAGTAATTCACCCCTCCACTTT. The chain employs TRBV5-8 and TRBJ1-6; TRBD1 aligns across 9 bases. Per the germline V gene, CDR1 is SGHTS and CDR2 is YDEGEE. This CDR3 has 16 residues. Losses at the gene ends were 0 bases for V and 6 bases for J; bases not matched to a gene: 4.